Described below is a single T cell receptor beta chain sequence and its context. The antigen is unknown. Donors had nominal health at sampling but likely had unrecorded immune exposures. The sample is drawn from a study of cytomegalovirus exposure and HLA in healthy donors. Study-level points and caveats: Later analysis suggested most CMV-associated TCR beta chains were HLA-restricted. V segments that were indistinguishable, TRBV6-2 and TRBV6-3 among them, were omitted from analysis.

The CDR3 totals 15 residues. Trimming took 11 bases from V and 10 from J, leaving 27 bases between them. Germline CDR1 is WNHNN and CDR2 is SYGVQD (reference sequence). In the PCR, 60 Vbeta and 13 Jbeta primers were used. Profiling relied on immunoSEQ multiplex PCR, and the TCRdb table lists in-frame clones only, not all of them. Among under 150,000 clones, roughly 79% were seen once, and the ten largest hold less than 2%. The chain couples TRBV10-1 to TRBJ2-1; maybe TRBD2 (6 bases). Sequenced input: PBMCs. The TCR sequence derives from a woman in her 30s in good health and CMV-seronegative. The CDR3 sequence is CAGGRTIPPLREQFF. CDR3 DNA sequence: TGCGCCGGGGGGAGGACTATTCCTCCCCTAAGGGAGCAGTTCTTC.